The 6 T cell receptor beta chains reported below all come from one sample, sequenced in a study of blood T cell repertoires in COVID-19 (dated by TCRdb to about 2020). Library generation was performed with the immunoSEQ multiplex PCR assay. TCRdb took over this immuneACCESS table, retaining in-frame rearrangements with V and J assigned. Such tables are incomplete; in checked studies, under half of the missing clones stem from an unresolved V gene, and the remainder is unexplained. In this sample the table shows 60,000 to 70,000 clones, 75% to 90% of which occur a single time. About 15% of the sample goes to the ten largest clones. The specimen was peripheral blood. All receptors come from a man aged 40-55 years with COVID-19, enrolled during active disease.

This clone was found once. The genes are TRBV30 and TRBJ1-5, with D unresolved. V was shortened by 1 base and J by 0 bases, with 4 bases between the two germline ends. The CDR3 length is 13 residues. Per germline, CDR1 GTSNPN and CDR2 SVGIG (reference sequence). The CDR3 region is CAWSARSNQPQHF. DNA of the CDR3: TGTGCCTGGAGTGCTCGTAGCAATCAGCCCCAGCATTTT.

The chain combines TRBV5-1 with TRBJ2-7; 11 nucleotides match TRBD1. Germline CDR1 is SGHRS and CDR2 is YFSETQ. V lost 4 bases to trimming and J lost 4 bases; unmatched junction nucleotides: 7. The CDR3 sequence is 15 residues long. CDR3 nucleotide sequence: TGCGCCAGCAGCACCACCGGGACAGGGGGATACGAGCAGTACTTC. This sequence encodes CASSTTGTGGYEQYF.

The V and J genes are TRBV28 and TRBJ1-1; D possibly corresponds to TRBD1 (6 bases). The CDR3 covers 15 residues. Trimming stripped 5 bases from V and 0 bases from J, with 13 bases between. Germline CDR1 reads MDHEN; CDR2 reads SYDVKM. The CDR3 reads CASSRGRGVNTEAFF. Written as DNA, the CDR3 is TGTGCCAGCAGTCGGGGGAGGGGGGTGAACACTGAAGCTTTCTTT.

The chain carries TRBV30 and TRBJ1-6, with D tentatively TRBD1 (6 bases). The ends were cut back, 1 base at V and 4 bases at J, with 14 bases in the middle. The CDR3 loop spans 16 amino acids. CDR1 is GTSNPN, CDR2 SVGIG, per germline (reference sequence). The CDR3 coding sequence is TGTGCCTGGAGTGACATACAGGGAGATTATAATTCACCCCTCCACTTT. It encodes CAWSDIQGDYNSPLHF.

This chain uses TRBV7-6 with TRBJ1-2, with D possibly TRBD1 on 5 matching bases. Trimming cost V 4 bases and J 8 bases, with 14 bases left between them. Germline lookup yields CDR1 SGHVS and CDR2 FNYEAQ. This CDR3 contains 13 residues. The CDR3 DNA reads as TGTGCCAGCAGCTCCGTGGGGGGTGGAGGCTACACCTTC. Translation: CASSSVGGGGYTF.

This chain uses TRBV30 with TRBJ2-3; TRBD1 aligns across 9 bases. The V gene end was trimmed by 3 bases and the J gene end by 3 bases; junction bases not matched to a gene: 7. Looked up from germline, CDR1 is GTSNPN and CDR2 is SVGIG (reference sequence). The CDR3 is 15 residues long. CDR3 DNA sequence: TGTGCCTGGAGGCAGGGGACAGGGACGACAGATACGCAGTATTTT. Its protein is CAWRQGTGTTDTQYF.